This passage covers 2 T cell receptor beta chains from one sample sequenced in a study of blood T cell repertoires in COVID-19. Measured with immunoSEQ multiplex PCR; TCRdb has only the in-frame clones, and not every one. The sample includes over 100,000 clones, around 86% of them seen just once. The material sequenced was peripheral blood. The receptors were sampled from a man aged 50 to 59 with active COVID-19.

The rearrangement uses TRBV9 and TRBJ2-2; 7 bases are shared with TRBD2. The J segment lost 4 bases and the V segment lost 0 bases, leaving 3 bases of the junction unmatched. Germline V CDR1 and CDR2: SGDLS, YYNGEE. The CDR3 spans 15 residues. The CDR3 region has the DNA TGTGCCAGCAGCGTAGAGCTAGCGGTCACCGGGGAGCTGTTTTTT. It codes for CASSVELAVTGELFF.

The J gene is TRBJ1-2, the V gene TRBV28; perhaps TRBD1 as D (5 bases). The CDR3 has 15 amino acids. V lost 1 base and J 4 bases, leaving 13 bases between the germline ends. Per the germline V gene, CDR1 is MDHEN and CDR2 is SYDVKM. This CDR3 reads CASSLSGTGGYGYTF. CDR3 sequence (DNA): TGTGCCAGCAGTTTATCCGGGACCGGGGGCTATGGCTACACCTTC.